Below are 5 T cell receptor beta chains sequenced from a single sample in a study of Graves' ophthalmopathy and Graves' hyperthyroidism. Amplification targeted the TCR beta CDR3 regions, with RNA transcripts as the source material. HTBI primers were employed in first-round RT-PCR, then a second-round multiplex PCR followed. TCRdb recomputed calls from the multiplex PCR reads with MiXCR, one row per CDR3 protein. The sample carries 560,000 or so distinct CDR3 sequences, about two fifths recorded once. The sequenced sample consisted of peripheral blood or thyroid tissue (not recorded which). The receptors were gathered from an adult man with Graves' hyperthyroidism.

This clonotype was seen many times. This rearrangement joins TRBV12-3 or TRBV12-4 to TRBJ1-4, with D possibly being TRBD1 (6 bases). Trimming left V 6 bases short and J 4 bases short, with 12 bases between. CDR3 length equals 14 residues. The CDR3 spells CASRTGRGNEKLFF. DNA for the CDR3: TGTGCCAGCAGGACGGGCAGGGGTAATGAAAAACTGTTTTTT.

The chain uses TRBV5-8 and TRBJ2-7; D may be TRBD2 (6 bases). CDR3 length equals 17 residues. The V gene's germline CDR1 is SGHTS and CDR2 YDEGEE. V was shortened by 4 bases and J by 2 bases, with 22 bases between the two germline ends. CDR3 in DNA: TGTGCCAGCAGCCCCACAGGCGGGGCACAAGGGACCTACGAGCAGTACTTC. This codes for CASSPTGGAQGTYEQYF.

This clonotype was counted ten times or more. This chain uses TRBV13 with TRBJ1-2, with no clear D. The ends were cut back, 5 bases at V and 2 bases at J, with 15 bases in the middle. In germline, CDR1 is PRHDT, CDR2 FYEKMQ (reference sequence). CDR3 size: 15 residues. CDR3 sequence (DNA): TGTGCCAGCAGCGCCCGACAAAGGAAAAACTATGGCTACACCTTC. It yields the protein CASSARQRKNYGYTF.

This clonotype has a count of ten or more. The chain employs TRBV10-3 and TRBJ1-3; D unclear. Between the trimmed V and J ends, which lost 9 bases and 1 base, there was a span of 13 bases. Per germline, CDR1 ENHRY and CDR2 SYGVKD. The CDR3 length is 14 residues. CDR3 nucleotide sequence: TGTGCCATTAGCACCGACGTTTCTGGAAACACCATATATTTT. The encoded protein is CAISTDVSGNTIYF.

J is TRBJ1-5 and V is TRBV10-1; 8 nucleotides agree with TRBD1. V was pared by 2 bases and J by 0 bases, with 9 bases of the junction left unmatched. The germline V gene encodes CDR1 WNHNN and CDR2 SYGVQD (reference sequence). This CDR3 comprises 18 residues. The CDR3 DNA reads TGCGCCAGCAGTGAGCCTCGGTGGACAGGGAGTAGCAATCAGCCCCAGCATTTT. It yields the protein CASSEPRWTGSSNQPQHF.